This T cell receptor beta chain is drawn from a study of blood T cell repertoires in COVID-19. About the research overall: Donors in the United States, Italy and Spain gave samples during acute or convalescent COVID-19. PBMCs, B-cell-depleted T cells, or T cells provided the cDNA or gDNA that made up the material.

Per the authors' pipeline: Estimates of nucleated cell counts were drawn from the amplification of reference gene primers. TCRdb keeps only in-frame clones here, not all; method: immunoSEQ multiplex PCR. That table supplies the V and J calls and clone size; D and trimming were determined from the DNA. This table holds roughly 240,000 clones, more than 75% found once. The sequenced material came from peripheral blood. The sequence was collected from a woman aged 25 to 39 who had recovered from COVID-19.

The CDR3 nucleotides are TGCGCCAGCAGCTTGGTTAGCGGGGCCTACAATGAGCAGTTCTTC. It is translated as CASSLVSGAYNEQFF. The V gene is TRBV5-1, the J gene TRBJ2-1; TRBD2 aligns across 8 bases. The J segment lost 2 bases and the V segment lost 0 bases, leaving 1 base of the junction unmatched. Germline V gene data show CDR1 as SGHRS and CDR2 as YFSETQ. The CDR3 is made up of 15 amino acids.